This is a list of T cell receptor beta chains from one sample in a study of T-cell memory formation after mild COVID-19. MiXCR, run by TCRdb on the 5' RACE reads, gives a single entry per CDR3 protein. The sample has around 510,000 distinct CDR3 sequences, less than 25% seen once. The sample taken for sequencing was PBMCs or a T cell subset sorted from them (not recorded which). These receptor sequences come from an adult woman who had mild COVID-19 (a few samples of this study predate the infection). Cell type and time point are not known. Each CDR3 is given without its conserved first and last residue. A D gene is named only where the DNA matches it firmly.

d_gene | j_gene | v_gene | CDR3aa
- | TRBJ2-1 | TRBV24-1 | ATSDLRFGDNEQF
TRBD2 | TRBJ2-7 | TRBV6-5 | ASTSGTSGKGEQY
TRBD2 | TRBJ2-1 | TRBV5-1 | ASTLGVAGGIREQF
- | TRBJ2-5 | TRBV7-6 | ASSRTVGQETQY
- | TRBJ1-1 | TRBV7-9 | ASSFPSFPAEVEAF
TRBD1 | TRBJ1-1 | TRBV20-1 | SASRDRNTEAF
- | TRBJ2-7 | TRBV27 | ASRILTDTYEQY
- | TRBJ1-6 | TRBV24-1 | ATSKGINSPLH
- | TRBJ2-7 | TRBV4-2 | ASSPRDGAYEQY
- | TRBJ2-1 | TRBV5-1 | ASSPDWGNEQF
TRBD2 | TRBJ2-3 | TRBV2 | ASTPSRAGGTDTQY
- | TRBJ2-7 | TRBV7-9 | ASVCSANYEQY
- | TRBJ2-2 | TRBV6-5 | ASSRPKRAALNTGELF
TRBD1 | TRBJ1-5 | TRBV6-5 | ASRRDRMSNQPQH
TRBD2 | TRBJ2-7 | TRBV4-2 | ASSQEVLAGGVYEQY
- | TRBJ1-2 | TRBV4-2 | ASSQDSLGGRYGYT
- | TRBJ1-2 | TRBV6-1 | ASSERQVLGYT
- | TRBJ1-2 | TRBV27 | ASSSYNRIYGYT
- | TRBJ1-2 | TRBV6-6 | ATSVEINNGYT
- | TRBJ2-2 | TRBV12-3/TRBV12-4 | ASSLAGAAGELF
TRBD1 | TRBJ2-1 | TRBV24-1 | ATSAGGHEQF
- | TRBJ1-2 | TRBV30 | ACQQGLNYGYT
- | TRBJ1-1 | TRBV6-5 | ASNKPGGTEAF
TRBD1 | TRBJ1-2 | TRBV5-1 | ASSLASGGGYT
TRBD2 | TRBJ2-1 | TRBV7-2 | ASSFWGLSGGNEQF
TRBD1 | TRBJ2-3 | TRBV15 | ATSRDPGTGESTDTQY
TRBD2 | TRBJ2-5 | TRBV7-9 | ASSERGQETQY
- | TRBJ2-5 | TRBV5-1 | ASSYSPAGKTQY
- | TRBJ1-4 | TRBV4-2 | ASSQEKQGLNEKLF
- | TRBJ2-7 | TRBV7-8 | ASSLERAISHEQY
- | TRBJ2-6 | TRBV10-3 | AARGGSGANVLT
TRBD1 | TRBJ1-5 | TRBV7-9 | ASSLNPGQGYNQPQH
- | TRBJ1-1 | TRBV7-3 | ASGIGGPAF
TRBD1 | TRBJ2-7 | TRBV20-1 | SARQGRTSYEQY
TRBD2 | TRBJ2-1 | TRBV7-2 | ASSLVGAGYYNEQF
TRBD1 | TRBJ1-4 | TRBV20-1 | SARGATGSNEKLF
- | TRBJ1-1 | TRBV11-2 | ASSSDGGGYTEAF
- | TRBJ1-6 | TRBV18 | ASSPRRAIQDSPLH
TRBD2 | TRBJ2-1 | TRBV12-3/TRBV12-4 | ASSEETSGGYEQF
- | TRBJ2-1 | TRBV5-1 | ASSLAGPPNEQF
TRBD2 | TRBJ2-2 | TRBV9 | ASSGTSGTTGELF
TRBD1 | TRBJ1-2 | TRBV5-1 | ASSLWASRGNNYGYT
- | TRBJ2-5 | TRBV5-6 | ASSGQRAAPAQETQY
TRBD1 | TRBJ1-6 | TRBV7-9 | ASSIRSQDRVDSPLH
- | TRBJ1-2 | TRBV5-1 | ASSQDGGPYGYT
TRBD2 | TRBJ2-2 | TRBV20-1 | SAGLAGGGAGELF
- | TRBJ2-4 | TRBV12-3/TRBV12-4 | ASSLGSLAKNIQY
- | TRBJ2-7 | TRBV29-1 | SVEEGLPGPDYEQY
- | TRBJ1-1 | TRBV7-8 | ASSLAAVDPITEAF
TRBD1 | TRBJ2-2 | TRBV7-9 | ASSLPGQGAPDTGELF
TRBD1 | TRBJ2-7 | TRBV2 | ASIWTGFYEQY
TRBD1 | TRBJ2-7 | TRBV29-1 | SVYGTGGEQY
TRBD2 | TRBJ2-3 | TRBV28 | ASTLGQAGGNTQY